One sample yielded the 16 T cell receptor beta chains listed below, sequenced in a study of T-cell reconstitution after alpha-beta-depleted transplantation in children. Preparing the TCRbeta library involved the use of unique molecular identifiers. TCRdb re-called the PCR reads with MiXCR, one entry per CDR3 protein. The sample has roughly 180,000 distinct CDR3 sequences, around 10% seen once. Sequenced here: PBMCs, sampled before TCRalphabeta/CD19-depleted stem cell transplant. Receptors were obtained from a boy between 2 and 10 years old with acute myeloid leukemia, due to receive a stem cell transplant.

This clonotype was seen repeatedly, ten times or more. The V call is TRBV27, the J call TRBJ2-7, with no clear D. The V end was cut by 2 bases, the J end by 3 bases, with 14 bases between. This CDR3 is built from 15 residues. The V gene's germline CDR1 is MNHEY and CDR2 SMNVEV (reference sequence). CDR3 region: CASSLIRSPRYEQYF. CDR3 in DNA: TGTGCCAGCAGTTTAATTCGATCACCTCGCTACGAGCAGTACTTC.

This clonotype was seen at least ten times. This chain connects TRBV12-3 or TRBV12-4 to TRBJ1-2, with D uncertain. CDR3 length: 14 residues. Trimming took off 2 bases at V and 5 bases at J, with 12 bases between the two ends. CDR3: CASSLFLSSYGYTF. The CDR3 DNA is TGTGCCAGCAGTTTATTTTTATCGTCGTATGGCTACACCTTC.

On this clonotype: One end of the junction does not line up with germline, which may come from a read error. The J gene is TRBJ2-1, the V gene TRBV6-5; 8 positions agree with TRBD2. Germline lookup yields CDR1 MNHEY and CDR2 SVGAGI. The CDR3 totals 18 residues. As DNA, the CDR3 is TGTGCCAGCAGTTACTCGAAGAATAGCGGGAAAGATTACAATGGGCAGTTCTTC. It yields the protein CASSYSKNSGKDYNGQFF.

This clonotype came up many times. The genes are TRBV4-2 and TRBJ1-6; D ambiguous. CDR3 length equals 14 residues. Trimming took 0 bases from V and 6 from J, leaving 6 bases between them. Germline CDR1 LGHNA, CDR2 YNFKEQ. The CDR3 DNA follows: TGTGCCAGCAGCCAAGAAGGATTTAATTCACCCCTCCACTTT. Protein product: CASSQEGFNSPLHF.

This clonotype came up many times. The V call is TRBV29-1, the J call TRBJ2-1; D may be TRBD1 or TRBD2 (5 bases each). CDR1 is SQVTM, CDR2 ANQGSEA, per germline. This CDR3 has 13 amino acids. V lost 3 bases and J lost 4, with 10 bases in between. CDR3 in amino acids: CSVDLGVYNEQFF. CDR3 bases: TGCAGCGTTGATTTGGGGGTTTACAATGAGCAGTTCTTC.

This clonotype showed up many times. V usage is TRBV7-2 and J usage is TRBJ1-1; TRBD1 might be the D (6 bases). Germline loops: CDR1 SGHTA, CDR2 FQGNSA. V lost 5 bases and J 6 bases, leaving 13 bases between the germline ends. This CDR3 contains 13 residues. The CDR3 sequence is CASSQTAGAEAFF. DNA for the CDR3: TGTGCCAGCAGCCAGACGGCAGGGGCTGAAGCTTTCTTT.

This clonotype was observed many times. V gene TRBV7-9 combines with J gene TRBJ1-2, with 8 positions matching TRBD1. The germline V gene encodes CDR1 SEHNR and CDR2 FQNEAQ (reference sequence). The CDR3 consists of 12 residues. Unmatched junction bases numbered 3, after V lost 5 bases and J lost 7 bases. In DNA form, the CDR3 reads TGTGCCAGCAGCCGCGGACAGGGTGGCTACACCTTC. Amino acid sequence: CASSRGQGGYTF. The full variable domain, in which reference TRBV7-9 and TRBJ1-2 provide the parts outside the CDR3, is DTGVSQNPRHKITKRGQNVTFRCDPISEHNRLYWYRQTLGQGPEFLTYFQNEAQLEKSRLLSDRFSAERPKGSFSTLEIQRTEQGDSAMYLCASSRGQGGYTFGSGTRLTVV.

CDR3 DNA sequence: TGCAGTGCTAGAGTTCTATCCTATCCCGGGGACGAGCAGTACTTC. It is translated as CSARVLSYPGDEQYF. V gene TRBV20-1 combines with J gene TRBJ2-7; D may be TRBD2 (5 bases). CDR3 length: 15 amino acids. The germline gives CDR1 DFQATT, CDR2 SNEGSKA (reference sequence). Trimming shortened V by 1 base and J by 5 bases, and 18 bases separated the two germline ends.

The sample holds many counts of this clonotype. This chain connects TRBV27 to TRBJ2-3; D may be TRBD2 (5 bases). Germline V CDR1 and CDR2: MNHEY, SMNVEV (reference sequence). Trimming took 6 bases from V and 0 from J, leaving 19 bases between them. The CDR3 loop spans 17 amino acids. CDR3 in DNA: TGTGCCAGCAGCACACTAGACGAGTTTCCTAGCACAGATACGCAGTATTTT. The encoded protein is CASSTLDEFPSTDTQYF.

This clonotype came up many times. The genes are TRBV29-1 and TRBJ2-5; 8 bases fit TRBD2. V dropped 1 base and J dropped 5; count of bases not matched to a gene: 15. Germline assignment: CDR1 SQVTM and CDR2 ANQGSEA. The CDR3 covers 17 residues. This chain's CDR3 is CSVEAYEERGFGETQYF. DNA for the CDR3: TGCAGCGTTGAAGCCTACGAGGAGCGGGGGTTTGGGGAGACCCAGTACTTC.

There are many counts of this clonotype. J is TRBJ2-7 and V is TRBV20-1; the D gene is possibly TRBD2 (6 bases). V lost 3 bases to trimming and J lost 4 bases, with 16 bases between them. In germline, CDR1 is DFQATT, CDR2 SNEGSKA (reference sequence). The CDR3 contains 14 residues. CDR3 residues: CSASGTPYFYEQYF. The CDR3 coding sequence is TGCAGTGCTAGTGGGACTCCGTATTTTTACGAGCAGTACTTC.

Comment on this clonotype: Being one base from a much bigger clone, this may be a read error. The V and J genes are TRBV18 and TRBJ2-7, with D unresolved. Germline V gene lookup returns CDR1 KGHSH and CDR2 LQKENI. The length of the CDR3 is 11 residues. The CDR3 loop reads CASSNTFGIFF. DNA for the CDR3: TGTGCCAGCTCGAATACGTTCGGTATATTCTTC.

This chain uses TRBV20-1 with TRBJ1-5; D is possibly TRBD1 (6 bases). Germline CDR1 DFQATT, CDR2 SNEGSKA (reference sequence). This CDR3 is 13 amino acids long. V shed 6 bases and J shed 3 bases, with 12 bases lying between them. Written as DNA, the CDR3 is TGCAGTGCGACTACAGGGATCAATCAGCCCCAGCATTTT. Its translation is CSATTGINQPQHF.

This clonotype was recorded at least ten times. J is TRBJ1-2 and V is TRBV10-1, with no clear D. CDR3 length: 13 amino acids. V was cut by 1 base and J by 2 bases, with 5 bases left in between. The V gene's germline CDR1 is WNHNN and CDR2 SYGVQD (reference sequence). This CDR3 reads CASSELENYGYTF. Here the CDR3 DNA reads TGCGCCAGCAGTGAGTTGGAAAACTATGGCTACACCTTC.

In this sample, this clonotype turned up many times. The rearrangement links TRBV7-6 to TRBJ2-1, with 9 bases that match TRBD2. CDR1 and CDR2 from the germline V gene are SGHVS and FNYEAQ. This CDR3 comprises 16 residues. The V and J ends lost 5 bases and 5 bases, in that order; junction bases with no gene match: 10. The CDR3 is CASSLPWASGDNEQFF. In DNA form, the CDR3 reads TGTGCCAGCAGCCTGCCGTGGGCTAGCGGGGACAATGAGCAGTTCTTC.

This clonotype was counted many times. The chain is built from TRBV20-1 and TRBJ2-3, with D unclear. Trimming removed 4 bases from V and 10 bases from J, with 21 bases in between. This CDR3 is built from 14 residues. Germline V gene data show CDR1 as DFQATT and CDR2 as SNEGSKA (reference sequence). The DNA of the CDR3 is TGCAGTGCTAAGCCGGCTTCTTTTCGTCATGCGCAGTATTTT. It yields the protein CSAKPASFRHAQYF.